This T cell receptor beta chain came from a study of blood T cell repertoires in COVID-19 (dated by TCRdb to the early 2020s). Broadly, across the study: Samples covering the acute and convalescent phases of COVID-19 were provided by collaborators in the United States, Italy and Spain. The material from the prospective study consisted of cDNA or gDNA derived from T cells, B-cell-depleted T cells, or PBMCs. Sample metadata almost always included a de-identified subject ID, COVID-19 status, age in years and sex. Where available, HLA class I and class II types were obtained from metadata supplied by the sample provider rather than from assay-based typing. The dataset comprised deeply sampled blood TCRbeta repertoires from subjects exposed to, actively infected with, or recovered from COVID-19. The samples were drawn from two sources: the first 160 participants of the ongoing ImmuneRACE study, and 1,200 or so subjects contributed by 6 global collaborators. The repertoires were released in a freely available public database intended as a resource for research on the immune response to SARS-CoV-2. What the work shows at the level of the full study, not this receptor alone: Clinical and demographic metadata were provided uncurated, with the amount varying by source and participant.

The collaborating institutions used their own protocols to collect whole blood in K2EDTA tubes. For TCRbeta analysis, collaborators shipped samples in one of three forms: frozen whole blood, isolated PBMCs, or DNA extracted from either of those sample types. CDR1 and CDR2 (LGHDT, YNNKEL) derive from the germline V gene (reference sequence). CDR3 length: 16 amino acids, cysteine to phenylalanine. Only the CDR3 DNA is retained, 48 bases long and in frame from the first base. Here V drops 1 base and J drops 2 bases, and the junction holds 7 bases not matched to any gene. This clone was observed a single time. The antigen this receptor binds is unknown. No qualities accompany the bases; no much larger clone lies one base away. The immunoSEQ Assay, a bias-controlled multiplex PCR, was used to amplify TCRbeta CDR3 regions from genomic DNA. On the study's bioinformatics: The number of nucleated cells in each sample was estimated from the amplification of reference gene primers within the assay. To quantify the absolute abundance of each unique TCRbeta CDR3 rearrangement, sequence reads were collapsed and filtered. Productive Simpson clonality was computed per sample as the square root of Simpson's diversity index over productive rearrangements. TCRdb's version of the immuneACCESS table is confined to in-frame rearrangements and falls short of the full clone set. An unresolved V gene accounts for under half of the shortfall where checked; the remainder is of unknown origin. V and J calls and clone size are those listed in that table; D and trimming were worked out from the DNA. The sample data list about 670,000 clones, and about 87% of these were observed just once. Of the sample, about 0.24% falls within the top ten clones.

The sequence joins TRBV3-1 (or the pseudogene TRBV3-2) to TRBJ2-7; 8 of the junction bases match TRBD2. Sequencing was performed on peripheral blood. The clonotype comes from a woman aged 18 to 35 with acute or convalescent COVID-19. The CDR3 here reads CASSQGAGGHPYEQYF. The DNA sequence follows: TGTGCCAGCAGCCAAGGTGCGGGGGGCCACCCCTACGAGCAGTACTTC.